This passage covers 15 T cell receptor beta chains from one sample sequenced in a study of blood T cells in healthy people across ages. Using a J-beta primer mix together with a sample-barcoded 5' primer, a second PCR was run for roughly 7 to 12 cycles. TCRdb recomputed calls from the 5' RACE reads with MiXCR, one row per CDR3 protein. The sample consists of 700,000 to 900,000 distinct CDR3 sequences, about 26% of them appearing once. These sequences were also reported in another study, on T cells of mothers and their children.

The sample consisted of blood. The receptors originated from a boy younger than 18 in good health.

This clonotype was seen only a few times. The chain employs TRBV12-3 or TRBV12-4 and TRBJ1-4, with TRBD1 identical over 7 bases. The CDR3 consists of 15 residues. V dropped 5 bases and J dropped 5; count of bases not matched to a gene: 8. The CDR3 DNA is TGTGCCAGCAGTGCGACAGGGTTACCCAATGAAAAACTGTTTTTT. Encoded protein: CASSATGLPNEKLFF.

CDR3 in amino acids: CASSLVQVNDEQFF. CDR3 sequence (DNA): TGTGCCAGCAGTTTAGTGCAGGTTAACGATGAGCAGTTCTTC. This rearrangement joins TRBV12-3 or TRBV12-4 to TRBJ2-1; no clear D. Trimming removed 1 base from V and 8 bases from J, with 12 bases in between. CDR3 size: 14 residues.

The chain employs TRBV14 and TRBJ2-3, with D possibly being TRBD1 (5 bases). CDR1 is SGHDN and CDR2 is FVKESK in the germline V gene. This CDR3 has 18 amino acids. Trimming took 5 bases from V and 0 from J, leaving 21 bases between them. The chain's CDR3 is CASSYLPQGGYSTDTQYF. CDR3 DNA: TGTGCCAGCAGCTATTTACCCCAGGGTGGCTATAGCACAGATACGCAGTATTTT.

Concerning this clonotype itself: The junction departs from the called germline gene at one end, perhaps through a read error. The chain employs TRBV4-1 and TRBJ2-5; 10 bases are a match to TRBD2. The germline gives CDR1 MGHRA, CDR2 YSYEKL. The length of the CDR3 is 15 residues. DNA of the CDR3: TGCGCCAGCAGCCAAGAGGGTGCTAGCGGGGGTAAGGAGTTCTTC. Translation: CASSQEGASGGKEFF.

Only a few counts were recorded for this clonotype. This chain joins TRBV7-2 and TRBJ2-5, with D perhaps TRBD1 (6 bases). There are 14 residues in the CDR3. Per germline, CDR1 SGHTA and CDR2 FQGNSA. Trimming removed 4 bases from V and 4 bases from J, with 13 bases in between. The CDR3 region is CASSSLTGLETQYF. The CDR3 DNA sequence: TGTGCCAGCAGCTCCCTTACAGGGTTAGAGACCCAGTACTTC. Complete variable domain (other parts from reference TRBV7-2 and TRBJ2-5): GAGVSQSPSNKVTEKGKDVELRCDPISGHTALYWYRQSLGQGLEFLIYFQGNSAPDKSGLPSDRFSAERTGGSVSTLTIQRTQQEDSAVYLCASSSLTGLETQYFGPGTRLLVL.

The gene calls are TRBV29-1 and TRBJ1-2; maybe TRBD1 (6 bases). Germline CDR1 reads SQVTM; CDR2 reads ANQGSEA. Trimming took 4 bases from V and 8 from J, leaving 14 bases between them. The CDR3 loop spans 12 amino acids. The CDR3 coding sequence is TGCAGCGTTGCAGGCCAGGGGTTCGGCTACACCTTC. It encodes CSVAGQGFGYTF.

This clonotype was recorded a few times. The V gene is TRBV15, the J gene TRBJ2-5; perhaps TRBD1 as D (7 bases). The CDR3 has 14 residues. Per the germline V gene, CDR1 is LNHNV and CDR2 is YYDKDF (reference sequence). Trimming removed 3 bases from V and 5 bases from J, with 13 bases in between. The CDR3, as DNA: TGTGCCACCAGCAGCGGACAGGCGGGGGAGACCCAGTACTTC. This codes for CATSSGQAGETQYF.

The chain employs TRBV3-1 and TRBJ2-1; the D is unclear. The V and J ends lost 0 bases and 6 bases respectively, with 9 bases between them. Germline CDR1 LGHDT, CDR2 YNNKEL (reference sequence). This CDR3 comprises 14 residues. The CDR3, as DNA: TGTGCCAGCAGCCAAGAAGTGCGCAGCAATGAGCAGTTCTTC. It encodes CASSQEVRSNEQFF.

This clonotype has more than one count but fewer than ten. This chain links TRBV20-1 with TRBJ1-2; D is unclear. Germline values: CDR1 DFQATT, CDR2 SNEGSKA (reference sequence). This CDR3 region has 15 residues. Trimming shortened V by 0 bases and J by 0 bases, and 11 bases separated the two germline ends. As DNA, the CDR3 is TGCAGTGCTAGAGATCGAACAGCCTCTAACTATGGCTACACCTTC. As protein: CSARDRTASNYGYTF.

Turning to this clonotype: The junction shows a germline mismatch at one end, possibly a read error. CDR3 amino acids: CSVRVSRGGLYNEQFF. The CDR3, as DNA: TGCAGTGTTAGAGTCTCGCGGGGGGGCCTCTACAATGAGCAGTTCTTC. The rearrangement joins TRBV20-1 to TRBJ2-1; 9 bases line up with TRBD2. The CDR3 consists of 16 residues. Germline CDR1 reads DFQATT; CDR2 reads SNEGSKA (reference sequence).

V and J are TRBV30 and TRBJ2-1; TRBD2 agrees at 9 bases. V lost 4 bases and J lost 4; bases outside the gene matches: 8. The CDR3 covers 15 residues. Germline CDR1 GTSNPN, CDR2 SVGIG (reference sequence). The DNA of the CDR3 is TGTGCCTGGACGCAAGGGACTAGCAGATACAATGAGCAGTTCTTC. It is translated as CAWTQGTSRYNEQFF.

This clonotype was observed a few times. The chain employs TRBV7-9 and TRBJ2-5; the match to TRBD1 covers 7 bases. The germline gives CDR1 SEHNR, CDR2 FQNEAQ (reference sequence). This CDR3 spans 14 amino acids. The V and J ends lost 5 bases and 4 bases, in that order; junction bases with no gene match: 7. The CDR3 loop is CASSADRDRETQYF. The DNA for the CDR3 is TGTGCCAGCAGCGCAGACAGGGATCGAGAGACCCAGTACTTC.

In this sample, this clonotype turned up once. The CDR3 nucleotides read TGTGCCACCAAACAGGGGGCCTACGAGCAGTACTTC. Translated: CATKQGAYEQYF. This chain links TRBV6-6 with TRBJ2-7; TRBD1 aligns across 8 bases. V lost 10 bases and J lost 2; bases outside the gene matches: 4. Germline loops: CDR1 MNHNY, CDR2 SVGAGI (reference sequence). The length of the CDR3 is 12 residues.

This clonotype was recorded a few times. A read error may produce the germline difference seen at one junction end. The CDR3 region has the DNA TGCGCCAGCAGCTCCCTTGGACAGGGGAATGGCTATGGCTACGCCTTC. Translation gives CASSSLGQGNGYGYAF. V is TRBV5-1 and J is TRBJ1-2; TRBD1 agrees at 9 bases. The CDR3 sequence is 16 residues long. Germline V gives CDR1 SGHRS, CDR2 YFSETQ.

The V call is TRBV7-6, the J call TRBJ2-1; 8 bases align to TRBD1. Near its end, the DNA agrees better with TRBJ2-7, so the J call may be wrong. The CDR3 extends over 15 amino acids. Germline CDR1 SGHVS, CDR2 FNYEAQ. This CDR3 reads CASSLIDRGTNEQYF. The CDR3 DNA sequence: TGTGCCAGCAGCCTCATCGACAGGGGTACCAACGAGCAGTACTTC.